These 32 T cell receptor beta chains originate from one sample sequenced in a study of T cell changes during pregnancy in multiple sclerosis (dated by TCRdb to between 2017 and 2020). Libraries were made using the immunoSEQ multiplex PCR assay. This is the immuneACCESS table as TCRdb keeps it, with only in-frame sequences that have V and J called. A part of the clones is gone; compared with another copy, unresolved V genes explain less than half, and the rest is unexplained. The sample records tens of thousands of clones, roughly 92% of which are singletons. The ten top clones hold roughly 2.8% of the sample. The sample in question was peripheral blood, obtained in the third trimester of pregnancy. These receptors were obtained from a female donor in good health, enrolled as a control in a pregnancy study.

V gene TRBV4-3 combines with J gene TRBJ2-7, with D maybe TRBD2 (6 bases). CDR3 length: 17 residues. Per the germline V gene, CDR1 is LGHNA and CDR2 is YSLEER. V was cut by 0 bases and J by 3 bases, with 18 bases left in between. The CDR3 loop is CASSQERSGDNSYEQYF. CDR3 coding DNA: TGCGCCAGCAGCCAAGAACGGTCGGGGGATAATAGCTACGAGCAGTACTTC.

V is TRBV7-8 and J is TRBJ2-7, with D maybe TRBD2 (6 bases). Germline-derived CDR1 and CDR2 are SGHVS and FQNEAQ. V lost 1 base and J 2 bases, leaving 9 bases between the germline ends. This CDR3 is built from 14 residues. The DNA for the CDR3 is TGTGCCAGCAGCTTAGAATGGACTACCTACGAGCAGTACTTC. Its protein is CASSLEWTTYEQYF.

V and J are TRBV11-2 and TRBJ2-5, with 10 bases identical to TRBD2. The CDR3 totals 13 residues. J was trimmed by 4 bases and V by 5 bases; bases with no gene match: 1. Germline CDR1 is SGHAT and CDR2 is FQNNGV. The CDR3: CASSTSGVETQYF. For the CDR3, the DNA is TGTGCCAGCAGCACTAGCGGGGTAGAGACCCAGTACTTC.

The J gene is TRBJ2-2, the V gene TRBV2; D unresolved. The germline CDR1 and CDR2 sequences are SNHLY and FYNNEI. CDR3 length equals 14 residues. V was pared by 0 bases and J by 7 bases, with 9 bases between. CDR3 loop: CASSEAGGGGELFF. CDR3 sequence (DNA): TGTGCCAGCAGTGAAGCCGGTGGTGGCGGGGAGCTGTTTTTT.

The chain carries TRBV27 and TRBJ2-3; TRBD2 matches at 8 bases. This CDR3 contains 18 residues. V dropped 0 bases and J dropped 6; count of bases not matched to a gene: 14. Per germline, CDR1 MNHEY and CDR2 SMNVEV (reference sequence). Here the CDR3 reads CASSLSGNSGGRVDTQYF. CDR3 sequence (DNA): TGTGCCAGCAGTTTATCTGGGAATTCGGGGGGGCGTGTCGATACGCAGTATTTT.

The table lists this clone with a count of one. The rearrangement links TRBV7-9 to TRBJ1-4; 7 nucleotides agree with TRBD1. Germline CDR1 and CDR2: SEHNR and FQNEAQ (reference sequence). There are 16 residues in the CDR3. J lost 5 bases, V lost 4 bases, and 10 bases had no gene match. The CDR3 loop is CASSYRRDRDNEKLFF. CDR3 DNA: TGTGCCAGCAGCTACCGCCGGGACAGAGACAATGAAAAACTGTTTTTT. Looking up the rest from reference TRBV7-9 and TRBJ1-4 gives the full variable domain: DTGVSQNPRHKITKRGQNVTFRCDPISEHNRLYWYRQTLGQGPEFLTYFQNEAQLEKSRLLSDRFSAERPKGSFSTLEIQRTEQGDSAMYLCASSYRRDRDNEKLFFGSGTQLSVL.

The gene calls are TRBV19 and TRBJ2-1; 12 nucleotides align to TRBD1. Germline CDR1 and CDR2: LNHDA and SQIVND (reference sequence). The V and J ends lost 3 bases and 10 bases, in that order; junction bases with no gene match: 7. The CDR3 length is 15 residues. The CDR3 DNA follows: TGTGCCAGTAGTATTTGGGGACAGGGGGCAAGGGAGCAGTTCTTC. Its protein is CASSIWGQGAREQFF.

The CDR3 sequence is CASSLTWGLADNYNEQFF. CDR3 nucleotides: TGTGCCAGCAGCTTAACATGGGGACTAGCGGATAACTACAATGAGCAGTTCTTC. The chain has TRBV7-3 and TRBJ2-1, with 11 bases matching TRBD2. Germline V gene lookup returns CDR1 SGHTA and CDR2 FQGTGA. Losses at the gene ends were 0 bases for V and 3 bases for J; bases not matched to a gene: 7. The CDR3 length is 18 residues. The full variable domain, rest sourced from reference TRBV7-3 and TRBJ2-1, is GAGVSQTPSNKVTEKGKYVELRCDPISGHTALYWYRQSLGQGPEFLIYFQGTGAADDSGLPNDRFFAVRPEGSVSTLKIQRTERGDSAVYLCASSLTWGLADNYNEQFFGPGTRLTVL.

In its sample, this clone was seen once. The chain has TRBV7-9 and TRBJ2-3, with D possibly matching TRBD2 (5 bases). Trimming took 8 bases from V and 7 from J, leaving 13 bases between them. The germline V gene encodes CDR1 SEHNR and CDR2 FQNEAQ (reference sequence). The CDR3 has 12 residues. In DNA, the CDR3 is TGTGCCAGCGGGAGCGATTTGTATACGCAGTATTTT. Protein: CASGSDLYTQYF.

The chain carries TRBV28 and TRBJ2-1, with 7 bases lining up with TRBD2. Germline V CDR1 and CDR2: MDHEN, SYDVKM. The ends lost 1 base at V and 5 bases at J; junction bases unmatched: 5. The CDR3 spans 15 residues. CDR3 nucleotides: TGTGCCAGCAGTTTATTGGCTAGCGGACACAATGAGCAGTTCTTC. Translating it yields CASSLLASGHNEQFF.

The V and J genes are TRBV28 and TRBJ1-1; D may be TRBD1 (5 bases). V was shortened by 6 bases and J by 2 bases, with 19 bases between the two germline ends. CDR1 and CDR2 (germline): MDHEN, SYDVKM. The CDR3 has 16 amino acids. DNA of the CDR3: TGTGCCAGCAGCGCGGGGCGGGCCTGGGGCAACACTGAAGCTTTCTTT. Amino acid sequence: CASSAGRAWGNTEAFF.

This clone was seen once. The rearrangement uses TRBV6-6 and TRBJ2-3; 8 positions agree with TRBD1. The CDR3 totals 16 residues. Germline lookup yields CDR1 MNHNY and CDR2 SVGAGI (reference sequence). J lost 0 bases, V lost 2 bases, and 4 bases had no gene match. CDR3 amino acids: CASSYGGTGSTDTQYF. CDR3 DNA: TGTGCCAGCAGTTACGGGGGGACAGGAAGCACAGATACGCAGTATTTT.

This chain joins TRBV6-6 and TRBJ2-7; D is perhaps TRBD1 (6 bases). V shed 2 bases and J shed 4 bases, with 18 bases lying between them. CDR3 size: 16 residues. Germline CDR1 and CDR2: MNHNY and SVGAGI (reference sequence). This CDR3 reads CASSYREVSQGYEQYF. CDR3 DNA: TGTGCCAGCAGTTACAGAGAAGTATCACAGGGATACGAGCAGTACTTC.

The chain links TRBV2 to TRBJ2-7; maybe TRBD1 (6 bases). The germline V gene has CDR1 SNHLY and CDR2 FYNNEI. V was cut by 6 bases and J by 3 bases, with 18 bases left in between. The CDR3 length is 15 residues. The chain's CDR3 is CASSPSSGVSYEQYF. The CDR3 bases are TGTGCCAGCAGCCCTTCGTCAGGGGTGAGCTACGAGCAGTACTTC.

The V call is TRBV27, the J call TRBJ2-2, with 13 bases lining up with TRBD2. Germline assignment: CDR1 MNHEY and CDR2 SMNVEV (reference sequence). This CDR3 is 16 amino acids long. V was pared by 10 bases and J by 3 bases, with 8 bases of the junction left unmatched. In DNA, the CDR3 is TGTGCCACCAAACTAGCGGGGGGGCGGGACACCGGGGAGCTGTTTTTT. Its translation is CATKLAGGRDTGELFF.

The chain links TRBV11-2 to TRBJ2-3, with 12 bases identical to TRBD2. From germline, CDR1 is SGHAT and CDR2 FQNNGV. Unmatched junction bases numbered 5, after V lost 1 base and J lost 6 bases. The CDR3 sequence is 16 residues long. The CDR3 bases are TGTGCCAGCAGCTTAGCGGCTAGCGGGAGGGCCGATACGCAGTATTTT. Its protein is CASSLAASGRADTQYF.

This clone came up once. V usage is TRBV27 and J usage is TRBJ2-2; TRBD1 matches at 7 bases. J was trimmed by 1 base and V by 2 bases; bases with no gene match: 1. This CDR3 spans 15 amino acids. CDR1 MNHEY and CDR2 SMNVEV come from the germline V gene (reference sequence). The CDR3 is CASSLDRVNTGELFF. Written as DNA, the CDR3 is TGTGCCAGCAGTTTAGACAGGGTGAACACCGGGGAGCTGTTTTTT.

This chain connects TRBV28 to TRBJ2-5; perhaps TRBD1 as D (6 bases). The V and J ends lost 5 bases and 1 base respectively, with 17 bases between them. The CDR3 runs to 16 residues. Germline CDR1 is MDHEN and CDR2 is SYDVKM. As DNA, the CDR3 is TGTGCCAGCAGTCCCGGGACACAATGGCGCCAAGAGACCCAGTACTTC. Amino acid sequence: CASSPGTQWRQETQYF. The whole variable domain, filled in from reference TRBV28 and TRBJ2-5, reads DVKVTQSSRYLVKRTGEKVFLECVQDMDHENMFWYRQDPGLGLRLIYFSYDVKMKEKGDIPEGYSVSREKKERFSLILESASTNQTSMYLCASSPGTQWRQETQYFGPGTRLLVL.

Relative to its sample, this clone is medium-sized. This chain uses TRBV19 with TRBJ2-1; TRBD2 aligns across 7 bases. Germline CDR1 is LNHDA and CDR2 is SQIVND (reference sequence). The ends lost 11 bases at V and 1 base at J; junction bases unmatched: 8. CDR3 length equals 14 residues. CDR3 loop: CALKGGKSYNEQFF. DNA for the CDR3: TGTGCCCTAAAGGGAGGGAAGTCCTACAATGAGCAGTTCTTC. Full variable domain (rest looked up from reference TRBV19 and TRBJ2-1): DGGITQSPKYLFRKEGQNVTLSCEQNLNHDAMYWYRQDPGQGLRLIYYSQIVNDFQKGDIAEGYSVSREKKESFPLTVTSAQKNPTAFYLCALKGGKSYNEQFFGPGTRLTVL.

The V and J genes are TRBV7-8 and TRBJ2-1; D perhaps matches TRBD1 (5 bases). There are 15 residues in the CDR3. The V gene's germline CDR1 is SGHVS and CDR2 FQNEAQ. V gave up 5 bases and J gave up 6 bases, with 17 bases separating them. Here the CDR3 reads CASSPRQYVGNEQFF. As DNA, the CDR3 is TGTGCCAGCAGCCCGAGACAGTATGTAGGCAATGAGCAGTTCTTC.

The CDR3 nucleotides are TGTGCCAGCAGACAGGGGGCCCTTTCGAACACTGAAGCTTTCTTT. The encoded protein is CASRQGALSNTEAFF. The V call is TRBV27, the J call TRBJ1-1; 9 bases are a match to TRBD1. The CDR3 consists of 15 residues. The trim removed 6 bases at V and 1 base at J, leaving 6 bases unmatched. Germline lookup yields CDR1 MNHEY and CDR2 SMNVEV (reference sequence).

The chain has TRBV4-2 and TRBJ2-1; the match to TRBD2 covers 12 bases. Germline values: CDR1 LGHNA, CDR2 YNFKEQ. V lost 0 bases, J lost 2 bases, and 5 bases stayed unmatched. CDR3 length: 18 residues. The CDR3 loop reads CASSQERTSGEPYNEQFF. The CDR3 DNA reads TGTGCCAGCAGCCAAGAAAGGACTAGCGGGGAACCCTACAATGAGCAGTTCTTC.

The CDR3 loop reads CASSLPLAGSYEQYF. The CDR3 bases are TGCGCCAGCAGCTTGCCGCTAGCGGGATCCTACGAGCAGTACTTC. The chain employs TRBV5-1 and TRBJ2-7; the match to TRBD2 covers 9 bases. Per the germline V gene, CDR1 is SGHRS and CDR2 is YFSETQ. This CDR3 is 15 amino acids long. J was trimmed by 1 base and V by 1 base; bases with no gene match: 3.

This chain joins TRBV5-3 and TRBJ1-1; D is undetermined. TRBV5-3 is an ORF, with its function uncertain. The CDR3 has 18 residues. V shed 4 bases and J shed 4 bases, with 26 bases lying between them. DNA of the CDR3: TGTGCCAGAAGCATCACACGCCGAGTAAAGGAGGTTCCCACTGAAGCTTTCTTT. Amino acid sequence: CARSITRRVKEVPTEAFF.

CDR3 sequence (DNA): TGTGCCAGCAGGCCGGGACAGGGTATCTACGAGCAGTACTTC. Translating gives CASRPGQGIYEQYF. V is TRBV6-5 and J is TRBJ2-7; TRBD1 matches at 9 bases. The CDR3 loop spans 14 amino acids. V lost 6 bases, J lost 3 bases, and 6 bases stayed unmatched. CDR1 is MNHEY and CDR2 is SVGAGI in the germline V gene.

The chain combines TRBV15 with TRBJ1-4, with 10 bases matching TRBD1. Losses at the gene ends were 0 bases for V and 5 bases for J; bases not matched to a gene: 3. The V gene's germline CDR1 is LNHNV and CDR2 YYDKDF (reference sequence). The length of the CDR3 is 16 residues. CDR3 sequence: CATSRDPGQGNEKLFF. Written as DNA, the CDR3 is TGTGCCACCAGCAGAGACCCGGGACAGGGGAATGAAAAACTGTTTTTT. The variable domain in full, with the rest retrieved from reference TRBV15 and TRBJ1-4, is DAMVIQNPRYQVTQFGKPVTLSCSQTLNHNVMYWYQQKSSQAPKLLFHYYDKDFNNEADTPDNFQSRRPNTSFCFLDIRSPGLGDTAMYLCATSRDPGQGNEKLFFGSGTQLSVL.

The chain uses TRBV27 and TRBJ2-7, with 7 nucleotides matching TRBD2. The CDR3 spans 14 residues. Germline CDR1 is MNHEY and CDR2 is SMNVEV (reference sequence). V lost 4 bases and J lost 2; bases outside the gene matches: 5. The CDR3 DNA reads TGTGCCAGCAGTTCCCTAGCGGCTACCTACGAGCAGTACTTC. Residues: CASSSLAATYEQYF.

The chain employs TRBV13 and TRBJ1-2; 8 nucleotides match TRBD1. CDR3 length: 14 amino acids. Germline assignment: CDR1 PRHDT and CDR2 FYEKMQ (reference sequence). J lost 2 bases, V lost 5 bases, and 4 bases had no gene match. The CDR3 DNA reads TGTGCCAGCAGCGAAGGACAGGGAAACTATGGCTACACCTTC. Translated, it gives CASSEGQGNYGYTF.

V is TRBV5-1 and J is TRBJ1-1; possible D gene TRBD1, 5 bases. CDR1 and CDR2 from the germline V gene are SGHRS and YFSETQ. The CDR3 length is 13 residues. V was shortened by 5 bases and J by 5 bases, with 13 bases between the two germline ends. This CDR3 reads CASSLLRGTEAFF. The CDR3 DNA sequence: TGCGCCAGCAGTCTTCTAAGGGGAACTGAAGCTTTCTTT.

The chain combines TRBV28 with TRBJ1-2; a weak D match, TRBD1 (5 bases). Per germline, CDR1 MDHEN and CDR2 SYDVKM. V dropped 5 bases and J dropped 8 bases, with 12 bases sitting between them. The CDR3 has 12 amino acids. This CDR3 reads CASSPGHGGYTF. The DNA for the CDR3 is TGTGCCAGCAGTCCCGGACATGGGGGCTACACCTTC.

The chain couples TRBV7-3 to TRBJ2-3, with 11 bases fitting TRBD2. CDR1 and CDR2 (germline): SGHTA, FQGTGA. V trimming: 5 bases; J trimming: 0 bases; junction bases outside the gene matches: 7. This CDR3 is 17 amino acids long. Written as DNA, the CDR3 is TGTGCCAGCAGCCCATCCGGGACTAGCGGCAGCACAGATACGCAGTATTTT. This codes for CASSPSGTSGSTDTQYF. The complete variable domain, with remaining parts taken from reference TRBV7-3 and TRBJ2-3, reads GAGVSQTPSNKVTEKGKYVELRCDPISGHTALYWYRQSLGQGPEFLIYFQGTGAADDSGLPNDRFFAVRPEGSVSTLKIQRTERGDSAVYLCASSPSGTSGSTDTQYFGPGTRLTVL.

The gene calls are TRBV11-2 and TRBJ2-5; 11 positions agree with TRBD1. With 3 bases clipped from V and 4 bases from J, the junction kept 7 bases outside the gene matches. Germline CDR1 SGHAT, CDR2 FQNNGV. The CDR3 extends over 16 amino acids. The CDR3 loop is CASSFGTGGFGETQYF. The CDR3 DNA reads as TGTGCCAGCAGCTTCGGGACAGGGGGATTCGGAGAGACCCAGTACTTC.